This entry lists 8 T cell receptor beta chains sequenced from one sample in a study of cytomegalovirus exposure and HLA in healthy donors. Measured with immunoSEQ multiplex PCR; TCRdb has only the in-frame clones, and not every one. The repertoire includes some 240,000 clones, around 87% of them detected once, and around 1.2% sits in the top ten. The sequenced material came from PBMCs. Receptors originate from a woman aged 30 to 39 in good health and CMV-seropositive.

This clone was seen just once. The chain uses TRBV5-4 and TRBJ1-1; 7 bases align to TRBD1. The V gene end was trimmed by 2 bases and the J gene end by 3 bases; junction bases not matched to a gene: 1. The germline V gene has CDR1 SGHNT and CDR2 YYREEE (reference sequence). This CDR3 is built from 13 residues. The DNA of the CDR3 is TGTGCCAGCAGCTTAGACAGGGACACTGAAGCTTTCTTT. Translation gives CASSLDRDTEAFF.

This chain connects TRBV10-3 to TRBJ1-1; 10 bases are a match to TRBD1. Germline V gene data show CDR1 as ENHRY and CDR2 as SYGVKD. The CDR3 is 15 amino acids. J lost 2 bases, V lost 6 bases, and 6 bases had no gene match. The CDR3 sequence is CAIRGQGLPNTEAFF. DNA of the CDR3: TGTGCCATCAGGGGACAGGGGCTACCCAACACTGAAGCTTTCTTT.

The chain uses TRBV5-1 and TRBJ1-4; TRBD1 is a possible D gene (5 bases). Germline V gene lookup returns CDR1 SGHRS and CDR2 YFSETQ. The ends were cut back, 4 bases at V and 7 bases at J, with 14 bases in the middle. The CDR3 sequence is 14 residues long. The CDR3 DNA sequence: TGCGCCAGCAGCGACGGGGGTTATGTTGAAAAACTGTTTTTT. Residues: CASSDGGYVEKLFF.

The CDR3 protein is CASSYGTGFGNTIYF. As DNA, the CDR3 is TGTGCCAGCAGTTACGGGACAGGGTTCGGAAACACCATATATTTT. This rearrangement joins TRBV6-5 to TRBJ1-3; 9 bases match TRBD1. Germline V gene lookup returns CDR1 MNHEY and CDR2 SVGAGI. The CDR3 totals 15 residues. J gave up 4 bases and V 2 bases, and 3 bases lay outside the gene matches.

This clone has a single count. The chain has TRBV7-8 and TRBJ2-5; D gene uncertain. V lost 2 bases and J 5 bases, leaving 3 bases between the germline ends. Germline loops: CDR1 SGHVS, CDR2 FQNEAQ. The CDR3 has 11 amino acids. CDR3 DNA: TGTGCCAGCAGCTTATCTGAGACCCAGTACTTC. Amino acids: CASSLSETQYF.

The V call is TRBV2, the J call TRBJ2-3; 10 bases match TRBD2. The CDR3 is made up of 15 amino acids. The ends lost 6 bases at V and 3 bases at J; junction bases unmatched: 6. Germline CDR1 is SNHLY and CDR2 is FYNNEI. CDR3 protein: CASSSSGRATDTQYF. The CDR3 DNA reads as TGTGCCAGCAGCTCTAGCGGGAGAGCGACAGATACGCAGTATTTT.

The chain couples TRBV19 to TRBJ1-5; D ambiguous. The CDR3 totals 14 residues. Per the germline V gene, CDR1 is LNHDA and CDR2 is SQIVND (reference sequence). The CDR3 is CGTSPTVSNQPQHF. CDR3 nucleotide sequence: TGTGGAACTAGTCCTACAGTCTCCAATCAGCCCCAGCATTTT.

V gene TRBV10-3 combines with J gene TRBJ2-3; possibly TRBD1 for D (5 bases). V was pared by 8 bases and J by 2 bases, with 17 bases between. The CDR3 loop spans 15 amino acids. Germline CDR1 reads ENHRY; CDR2 reads SYGVKD. CDR3 in amino acids: CAIGALYSNTDTQYF. The CDR3 bases are TGTGCCATCGGGGCGCTTTACTCTAACACAGATACGCAGTATTTT.